This TCR beta chain was identified in a study of CD8 T cells in ankylosing spondylitis. Germline CDR1 and CDR2: MGHDK and SYGVNS. The CDR3 contains 13 residues. V lost 10 bases, J lost 1 base, and 13 bases lay in between. This clonotype was detected only a few times. Antigen: not known. Each TCR beta library was made by quantitative 5'-RACE that incorporated molecular barcodes. A single record per CDR3 protein comes from TCRdb applying MiXCR to the 5' RACE reads. The sample includes about 500,000 distinct CDR3 sequences, roughly 5.2% of them seen just once. The study's findings and limits: Clones tied to disease were said to be significantly enriched in matched ankylosing spondylitis synovial fluid. There was a TCR beta motif, made of eight highly homologous variants, that appeared characteristic of ankylosing spondylitis blood. In peripheral blood, disease-linked CD8+ clones occurred at relatively low frequencies. In reactive arthritis synovial fluid and blood, some motif variants had been reported before.

Sequenced: blood, either unsorted or a sorted T cell fraction (not recorded which). This TCR was recovered from a male donor with ankylosing spondylitis. The chain carries TRBV25-1 and TRBJ1-1, with D possibly TRBD1 on 5 matching bases. The CDR3 DNA follows: TGTGCCACCTCTTTTCAGGGGAACACTGAAGCTTTCTTT. Its protein product is CATSFQGNTEAFF.